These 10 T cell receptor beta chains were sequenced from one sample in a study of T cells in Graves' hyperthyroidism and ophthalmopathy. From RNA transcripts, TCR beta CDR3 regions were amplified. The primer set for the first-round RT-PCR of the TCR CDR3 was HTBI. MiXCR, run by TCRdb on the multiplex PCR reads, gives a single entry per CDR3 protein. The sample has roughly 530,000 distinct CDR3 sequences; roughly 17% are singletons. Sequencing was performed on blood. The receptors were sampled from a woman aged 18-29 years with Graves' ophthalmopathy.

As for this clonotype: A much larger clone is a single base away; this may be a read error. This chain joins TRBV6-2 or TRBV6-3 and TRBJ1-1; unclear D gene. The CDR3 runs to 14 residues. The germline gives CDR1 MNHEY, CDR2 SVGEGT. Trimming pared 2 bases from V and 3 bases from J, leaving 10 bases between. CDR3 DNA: TGTGCCAGCAGTTACGGGCAGGCGGACACTGAAGCTTTCTTT. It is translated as CASSYGQADTEAFF.

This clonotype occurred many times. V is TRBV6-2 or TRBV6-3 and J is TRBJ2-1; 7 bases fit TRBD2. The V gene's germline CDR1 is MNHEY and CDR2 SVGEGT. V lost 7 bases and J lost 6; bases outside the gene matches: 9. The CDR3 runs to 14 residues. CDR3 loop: CASTWTSRGNEQFF. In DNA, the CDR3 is TGTGCCAGCACCTGGACTAGTCGGGGCAATGAGCAGTTCTTC.

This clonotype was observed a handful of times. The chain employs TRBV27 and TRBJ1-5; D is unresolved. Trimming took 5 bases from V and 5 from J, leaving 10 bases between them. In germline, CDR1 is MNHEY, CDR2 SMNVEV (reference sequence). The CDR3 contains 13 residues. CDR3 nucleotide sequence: TGTGCCAGCAGTAATCACAGAGATCAGCCCCAGCATTTT. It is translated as CASSNHRDQPQHF.

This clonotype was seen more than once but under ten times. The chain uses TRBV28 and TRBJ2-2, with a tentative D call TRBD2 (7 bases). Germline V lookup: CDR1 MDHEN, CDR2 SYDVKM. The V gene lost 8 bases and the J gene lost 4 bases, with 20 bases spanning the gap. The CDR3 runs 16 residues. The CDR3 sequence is CASGEGGLITTGELFF. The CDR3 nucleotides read TGTGCCAGCGGAGAGGGGGGGCTTATTACCACCGGGGAGCTGTTTTTT.

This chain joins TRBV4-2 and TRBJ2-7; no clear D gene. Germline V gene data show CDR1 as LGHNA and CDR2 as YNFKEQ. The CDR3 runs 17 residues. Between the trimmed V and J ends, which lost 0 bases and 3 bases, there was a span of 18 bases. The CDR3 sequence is CASSQDGLDGLLYEQYF. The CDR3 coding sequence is TGTGCCAGCAGCCAAGATGGGCTCGATGGGCTCCTCTACGAGCAGTACTTC.

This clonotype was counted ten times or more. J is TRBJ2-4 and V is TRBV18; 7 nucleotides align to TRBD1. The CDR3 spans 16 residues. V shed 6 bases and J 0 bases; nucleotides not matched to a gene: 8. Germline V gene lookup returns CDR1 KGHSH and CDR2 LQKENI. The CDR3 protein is CASSRDSLLAKNIQYF. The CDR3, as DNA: TGTGCCAGCTCCAGGGACAGTTTACTAGCCAAAAACATTCAGTACTTC.

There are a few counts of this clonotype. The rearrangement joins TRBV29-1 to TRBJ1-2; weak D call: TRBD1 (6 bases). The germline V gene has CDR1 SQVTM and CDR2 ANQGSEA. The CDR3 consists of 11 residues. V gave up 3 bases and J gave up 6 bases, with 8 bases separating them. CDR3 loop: CSVDGGHGYTF. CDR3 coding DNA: TGCAGCGTTGACGGGGGGCATGGCTACACCTTC.

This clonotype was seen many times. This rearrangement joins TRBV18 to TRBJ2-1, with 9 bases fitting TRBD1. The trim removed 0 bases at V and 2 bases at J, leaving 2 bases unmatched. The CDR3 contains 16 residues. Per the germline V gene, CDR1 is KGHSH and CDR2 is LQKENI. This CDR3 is CASSPPNRGPYNEQFF. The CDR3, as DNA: TGTGCCAGCTCACCACCGAACAGGGGGCCCTACAATGAGCAGTTCTTC.

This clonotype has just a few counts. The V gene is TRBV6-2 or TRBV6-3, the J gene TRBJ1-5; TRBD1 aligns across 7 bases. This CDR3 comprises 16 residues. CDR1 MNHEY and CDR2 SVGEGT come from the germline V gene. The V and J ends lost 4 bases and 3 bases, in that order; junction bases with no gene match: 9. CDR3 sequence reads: CASSLGRGGVNQPQHF. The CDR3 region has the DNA TGTGCCAGCAGTTTGGGCAGGGGGGGGGTCAATCAGCCCCAGCATTTT.

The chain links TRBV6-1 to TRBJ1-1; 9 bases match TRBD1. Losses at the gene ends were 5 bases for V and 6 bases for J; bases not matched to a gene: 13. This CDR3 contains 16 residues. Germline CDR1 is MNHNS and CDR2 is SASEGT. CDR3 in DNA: TGTGCCAGCAGTATTCCCGGGACAGGGTCTTCGGCTGAAGCTTTCTTT. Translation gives CASSIPGTGSSAEAFF.